Below are 24 T cell receptor beta chains sequenced from a single sample in a study of long-term antiretroviral therapy in people with HIV. Version v3.0 of the immunoSEQ assay ran at survey level. TCRdb keeps only in-frame clones here, not all; method: immunoSEQ multiplex PCR. The repertoire consists of about 29,000 clones, with 93% occurring once and the leading ten covering about a tenth. This sample comprised unsorted PBMCs, obtained 6.2 years after starting antiretroviral therapy. The receptors come from a man between 35 and 55 years old with HIV.

The chain links TRBV5-4 to TRBJ2-7; D may match TRBD1 or TRBD2 (5 bases each). Looked up from germline, CDR1 is SGHNT and CDR2 is YYREEE (reference sequence). The CDR3 has 12 amino acids. V gave up 4 bases and J gave up 6 bases, with 11 bases separating them. The CDR3 is CASSVPGSEQYF. CDR3 DNA: TGTGCCAGCAGCGTACCAGGGAGCGAGCAGTACTTC.

CDR3 bases: TGTGCCAGCAGGGGGACACAGGGAGGAGATCAGCCCCAGCATTTT. This gives the protein CASRGTQGGDQPQHF. The rearrangement links TRBV2 to TRBJ1-5; a weak D match, TRBD1 (6 bases). V lost 6 bases and J lost 5, with 17 bases in between. CDR1 and CDR2 (germline): SNHLY, FYNNEI. The length of the CDR3 is 15 residues.

The chain employs TRBV14 and TRBJ2-3; 14 bases agree with TRBD2. The CDR3 contains 16 residues. Germline V lookup: CDR1 SGHDN, CDR2 FVKESK. V shed 2 bases and J 4 bases; nucleotides not matched to a gene: 2. The DNA for the CDR3 is TGTGCCAGCAGCCAACCGGGACTAGCGGGAGCAGATACGCAGTATTTT. It is translated as CASSQPGLAGADTQYF.

This chain connects TRBV25-1 to TRBJ1-2; D gene uncertain. Trimming shortened V by 3 bases and J by 8 bases, and 13 bases separated the two germline ends. The CDR3 has 13 residues. CDR1 and CDR2 (germline): MGHDK, SYGVNS. CDR3 loop: CASSDGSVWGYTF. CDR3 DNA sequence: TGTGCCAGCAGTGACGGGAGCGTGTGGGGCTACACCTTC.

The J gene is TRBJ1-5, the V gene TRBV5-6; the D gene is possibly TRBD1 (6 bases). V was shortened by 1 base and J by 5 bases, with 13 bases between the two germline ends. There are 15 residues in the CDR3. Looked up from germline, CDR1 is SGHDT and CDR2 is YYEEEE. The DNA for the CDR3 is TGTGCCAGCAGCTTGCGGGGGGCTGGTGATCAGCCCCAGCATTTT. It is translated as CASSLRGAGDQPQHF.

The chain carries TRBV19 and TRBJ1-5; weak D call: TRBD1 (6 bases). The CDR3 runs to 15 residues. CDR1 is LNHDA and CDR2 is SQIVND in the germline V gene (reference sequence). The V end lost 8 bases, the J end lost 0 bases, and 14 bases lay between the germline ends. Written as DNA, the CDR3 is TGTGCCAGTTTAAGGGGGGGGGATAGCAATCAGCCCCAGCATTTT. Translated: CASLRGGDSNQPQHF.

V gene TRBV14 combines with J gene TRBJ2-3; 7 bases agree with TRBD1. The CDR3 sequence is 16 residues long. V was pared by 4 bases and J by 1 base, with 8 bases of the junction left unmatched. CDR1 and CDR2 (germline): SGHDN, FVKESK. The DNA for the CDR3 is TGTGCCAGCAGCCGGGACAGCGCAGTCGGCACAGATACGCAGTATTTT. Protein: CASSRDSAVGTDTQYF.

The V and J genes are TRBV11-3 and TRBJ2-5, with D tentatively TRBD2 (7 bases). V was pared by 5 bases and J by 5 bases, with 15 bases between. The germline V gene has CDR1 SGHNT and CDR2 YENEEA. The CDR3 extends over 14 amino acids. This CDR3 reads CASSPDGGRETQYF. The CDR3 bases are TGTGCCAGCAGCCCCGACGGGGGGCGGGAGACCCAGTACTTC.

This clone is labeled as medium-sized. The chain joins TRBV5-4 to TRBJ2-5, with D tentatively TRBD1 or TRBD2 (5 bases each). The CDR3 loop spans 13 amino acids. Germline V gives CDR1 SGHNT, CDR2 YYREEE (reference sequence). The V gene lost 4 bases and the J gene lost 5 bases, with 12 bases spanning the gap. The CDR3 sequence: CASSPVGDETQYF. The CDR3 DNA reads as TGTGCCAGCAGCCCCGTAGGGGACGAGACCCAGTACTTC. Variable domain in full (rest from reference TRBV5-4 and TRBJ2-5): ETGVTQSPTHLIKTRGQQVTLRCSSQSGHNTVSWYQQALGQGPQFIFQYYREEENGRGNFPPRFSGLQFPNYSSELNVNALELDDSALYLCASSPVGDETQYFGPGTRLLVL.

The chain carries TRBV29-1 and TRBJ2-7; 7 bases agree with TRBD2. The V gene end was trimmed by 5 bases and the J gene end by 3 bases; junction bases not matched to a gene: 7. Looked up from germline, CDR1 is SQVTM and CDR2 is ANQGSEA. This CDR3 region has 13 residues. The CDR3 loop reads CSVQGLGNYEQYF. CDR3 nucleotide sequence: TGCAGCGTTCAAGGACTAGGGAACTACGAGCAGTACTTC.

The chain combines TRBV6-1 with TRBJ1-5; no reliable D call. The germline V gene encodes CDR1 MNHNS and CDR2 SASEGT. The CDR3 is made up of 14 amino acids. Between the trimmed V and J ends, which lost 5 bases and 4 bases, there was a span of 12 bases. CDR3 sequence (DNA): TGTGCCAGCAGTCCCCACCTTACGAATCAGCCCCAGCATTTT. Translated, it gives CASSPHLTNQPQHF.

This rearrangement joins TRBV7-9 to TRBJ2-1, with unresolved D. Trimming stripped 5 bases from V and 0 bases from J, with 11 bases between. The CDR3 runs 15 residues. Germline loops: CDR1 SEHNR, CDR2 FQNEAQ (reference sequence). CDR3 in DNA: TGTGCCAGCAGCGCTATAATTACCTCCTACAATGAGCAGTTCTTC. Translated: CASSAIITSYNEQFF.

This chain uses TRBV7-6 with TRBJ2-1; D gene uncertain. Looked up from germline, CDR1 is SGHVS and CDR2 is FNYEAQ. There are 16 residues in the CDR3. The V end was cut by 3 bases, the J end by 1 base, with 13 bases between. The CDR3 coding sequence is TGTGCCAGCAGCTTCACCGAGACACTGTCCTACAATGAGCAGTTCTTC. Residues: CASSFTETLSYNEQFF.

The CDR3 region has the DNA TGTGCCAGCATTGGGGAGGGTACCCCTTCCTACGAGCAGTACTTC. Its translation: CASIGEGTPSYEQYF. This chain uses TRBV2 with TRBJ2-7; 7 nucleotides agree with TRBD2. CDR1 is SNHLY, CDR2 FYNNEI, per germline. V was clipped by 7 bases and J by 1 base; unmatched bases: 10. The CDR3 has 15 amino acids. Full variable domain (remainder filled in from reference TRBV2 and TRBJ2-7): EPEVTQTPSHQVTQMGQEVILRCVPISNHLYFYWYRQILGQKVEFLVSFYNNEISEKSEIFDDQFSVERPDGSNFTLKIRSTKLEDSAMYFCASIGEGTPSYEQYFGPGTRLTVT.

This sequence joins TRBV15 and TRBJ2-1; TRBD2 matches 7 bases. The V segment lost 4 bases and the J segment 2 bases; nucleotides outside the gene matches: 8. The CDR3 runs 16 residues. Germline loops: CDR1 LNHNV, CDR2 YYDKDF (reference sequence). CDR3 in amino acids: CATSKPPAGTYNEQFF. As DNA, the CDR3 is TGTGCCACCAGCAAACCCCCAGCGGGAACCTACAATGAGCAGTTCTTC.

This chain joins TRBV2 and TRBJ1-4; a weak D match, TRBD1 (6 bases). The germline V gene encodes CDR1 SNHLY and CDR2 FYNNEI. V lost 1 base and J lost 7, with 10 bases in between. This CDR3 has 14 residues. The CDR3 sequence: CASSEDRVREKLFF. CDR3 sequence (DNA): TGTGCCAGCAGTGAAGACAGGGTCCGTGAAAAACTGTTTTTT.

The chain couples TRBV2 to TRBJ1-4; TRBD1 agrees at 7 bases. This CDR3 has 14 amino acids. From germline, CDR1 is SNHLY and CDR2 FYNNEI. V lost 6 bases to trimming and J lost 7 bases; unmatched junction nucleotides: 8. In DNA form, the CDR3 reads TGTGCCAGCAGGGAGACAGGGCTAGGTGAAAAACTGTTTTTT. Protein sequence: CASRETGLGEKLFF.

The rearrangement joins TRBV6-6 to TRBJ2-2, with 7 positions matching TRBD1. V dropped 6 bases and J dropped 0; count of bases not matched to a gene: 4. Germline V CDR1 and CDR2: MNHNY, SVGAGI (reference sequence). This CDR3 is 15 amino acids long. This CDR3 reads CASSPTGTNTGELFF. CDR3 DNA sequence: TGTGCCAGCAGCCCGACAGGGACGAACACCGGGGAGCTGTTTTTT.

The table lists this clone with a few counts. The V and J genes are TRBV27 and TRBJ1-2; D is unclear. This CDR3 is built from 13 residues. CDR1 and CDR2 from the germline V gene are MNHEY and SMNVEV (reference sequence). V was trimmed by 5 bases and J by 4 bases, leaving 11 bases between them. As DNA, the CDR3 is TGTGCCAGCAGTCCCCGGGCCTTCTATGGCTACACCTTC. Translating it yields CASSPRAFYGYTF.

This chain uses TRBV29-1 with TRBJ1-2, with 9 bases aligning to TRBD1. Germline CDR1 is SQVTM and CDR2 is ANQGSEA. This CDR3 region has 13 residues. V was clipped by 2 bases and J by 7 bases; unmatched bases: 5. The CDR3 spells CSVEKTTGGGYTF. CDR3 DNA sequence: TGCAGCGTTGAAAAGACGACAGGGGGTGGCTACACCTTC.

This clone was picked up one time. The genes are TRBV28 and TRBJ2-6; D may be TRBD1 (6 bases). CDR3 length: 17 amino acids. Germline V gives CDR1 MDHEN, CDR2 SYDVKM. The V and J ends lost 4 bases and 0 bases respectively, with 13 bases between them. The CDR3 DNA follows: TGTGCCAGCAGTTCGCCGGGACACCTCTCTGGGGCCAACGTCCTGACTTTC. Translated: CASSSPGHLSGANVLTF.

A note on this clone: One end of the junction fails to match germline, which may point to a read error. The chain links TRBV11-2 to TRBJ2-1, with TRBD2 as a possible D gene (7 bases). Germline loops: CDR1 SGHAT, CDR2 FQNNGV. The CDR3 extends over 12 amino acids. This CDR3 reads CASSFPGLGQIF. The CDR3 DNA reads as TGTGCCAGCAGCTTTCCCGGACTAGGACAGATCTTC.

V usage is TRBV7-9 and J usage is TRBJ2-4, with D perhaps being TRBD1 or TRBD2 (5 bases each). Trimming removed 2 bases from V and 6 bases from J, with 8 bases in between. The germline V gene has CDR1 SEHNR and CDR2 FQNEAQ (reference sequence). CDR3 length: 13 residues. The chain's CDR3 is CASSLMGVNIQYF. For the CDR3, the DNA is TGTGCCAGCAGCTTAATGGGGGTAAACATTCAGTACTTC.

As for this clone: A read error may produce the germline difference seen at one junction end. This CDR3 reads CAGRTSGGINTGELFF. The CDR3 region has the DNA TGTGCCGGCAGGACTAGCGGGGGGATTAACACCGGGGAGCTGTTTTTT. The chain has TRBV2 and TRBJ2-2; 14 bases are a match to TRBD2. Germline V gene sequence: CDR1 SNHLY, CDR2 FYNNEI. The CDR3 length is 16 residues.